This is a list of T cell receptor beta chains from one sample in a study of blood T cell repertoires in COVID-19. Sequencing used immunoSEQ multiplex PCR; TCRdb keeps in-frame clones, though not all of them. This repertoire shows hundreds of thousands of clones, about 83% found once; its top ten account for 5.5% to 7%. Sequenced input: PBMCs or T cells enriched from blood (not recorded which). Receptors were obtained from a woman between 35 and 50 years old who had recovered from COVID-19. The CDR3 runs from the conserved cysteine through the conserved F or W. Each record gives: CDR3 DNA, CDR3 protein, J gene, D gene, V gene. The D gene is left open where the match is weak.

cdr3_nt: TGCGCCAGCAGCCAAGATCCGGGGGGGGTCCAAGAGACCCAGTACTTC; cdr3_aa: CASSQDPGGVQETQYF; j_call: TRBJ2-5; d_call: TRBD2; v_call: TRBV4-1
cdr3_nt: TGTGCCAGCAGCTCCGGGGACAGGGGGACGAACACTGAAGCTTTCTTT; cdr3_aa: CASSSGDRGTNTEAFF; j_call: TRBJ1-1; d_call: TRBD1; v_call: TRBV7-9
cdr3_nt: TGTGCCAGCAGCTTGGGTAGAGCGGGGAACACCATATATTTT; cdr3_aa: CASSLGRAGNTIYF; j_call: TRBJ1-3; d_call: NA; v_call: TRBV7-2
cdr3_nt: TGTGCCACCGGGGGAAGTACCACAGATACGCAGTATTTT; cdr3_aa: CATGGSTTDTQYF; j_call: TRBJ2-3; d_call: NA; v_call: TRBV27
cdr3_nt: TGTGCCAGCAGCTTCCGTTTCGGGAGGGCCCTGGAGACCCAGTACTTC; cdr3_aa: CASSFRFGRALETQYF; j_call: TRBJ2-5; d_call: TRBD2; v_call: TRBV7-9
cdr3_nt: TGTGCCAGCAGTTCTCCCCTGTCCCTAGCGGGATCCTACGAGCAGTACTTC; cdr3_aa: CASSSPLSLAGSYEQYF; j_call: TRBJ2-7; d_call: TRBD2; v_call: TRBV27
cdr3_nt: TGCGCCAGCAGCCAAATAATCACAGAGAACACTGAAGCTTTCTTT; cdr3_aa: CASSQIITENTEAFF; j_call: TRBJ1-1; d_call: NA; v_call: TRBV4-3
cdr3_nt: TGCGCCAGCAGCGGGACAAGATCAACTAATGAAAAACTGTTTTTT; cdr3_aa: CASSGTRSTNEKLFF; j_call: TRBJ1-4; d_call: NA; v_call: TRBV4-1
cdr3_nt: TGTGCCAGTAGTATGCAGGTTTCCTACGAGCAGTACTTC; cdr3_aa: CASSMQVSYEQYF; j_call: TRBJ2-7; d_call: NA; v_call: TRBV19
cdr3_nt: TGCAGCGTTGAAGACGCGGGGAACACAGATACGCAGTATTTT; cdr3_aa: CSVEDAGNTDTQYF; j_call: TRBJ2-3; d_call: NA; v_call: TRBV29-1